The 20 T cell receptor beta chains below come from one sample, sequenced in a study of blood T cell repertoires in COVID-19 (TCRdb year 2020). The library was built by means of the immunoSEQ multiplex PCR assay. The table was pulled from immuneACCESS by TCRdb, which kept in-frame rearrangements only. Such tables lose some clones; where checked, under half of the loss comes from unresolved V genes, and the rest has no known cause. This sample lists roughly 220,000 clones; around nine tenths were detected once. The ten largest clones capture 3% to 3.5% of the sample. The source material was peripheral blood. The receptor source for this set is a man between 60 and 70 years old with acute or convalescent COVID-19.

The chain has TRBV2 and TRBJ2-2; 9 bases agree with TRBD1. With 7 bases clipped from V and 5 bases from J, the junction kept 5 bases outside the gene matches. Germline CDR1 reads SNHLY; CDR2 reads FYNNEI. The CDR3 has 14 amino acids. The CDR3 bases are TGTGCCAGCATAGGGACAGGGTCTACCGGGGAGCTGTTTTTT. It yields the protein CASIGTGSTGELFF. The entire variable domain, with the rest obtained from reference TRBV2 and TRBJ2-2, is as follows: EPEVTQTPSHQVTQMGQEVILRCVPISNHLYFYWYRQILGQKVEFLVSFYNNEISEKSEIFDDQFSVERPDGSNFTLKIRSTKLEDSAMYFCASIGTGSTGELFFGEGSRLTVL.

The V call is TRBV6-2 or TRBV6-3, the J call TRBJ1-5; D is unresolved. Trimming removed 2 bases at V and 4 bases at J, with 12 bases between. From germline, CDR1 is MNHEY and CDR2 SVGEGT. The CDR3 sequence is 15 residues long. In DNA form, the CDR3 reads TGTGCCAGCAGTTACCCCCGCTTCGGTAATCAGCCCCAGCATTTT. Its translation: CASSYPRFGNQPQHF.

The chain has TRBV12-3 or TRBV12-4 and TRBJ1-5; 8 bases match TRBD1. The ends lost 5 bases at V and 6 bases at J; junction bases unmatched: 3. This CDR3 comprises 13 residues. The DNA of the CDR3 is TGTGCCAGCAGTCTCACAGGGGGTCAGCCCCAGCATTTT. Residues: CASSLTGGQPQHF.

This chain's CDR3 is CASSLRLAVGTDTQYF. The DNA for the CDR3 is TGTGCCAGCAGCTTAAGGCTAGCAGTGGGCACAGATACGCAGTATTTT. The chain has TRBV7-3 and TRBJ2-3, with D perhaps matching TRBD2 (5 bases). The CDR3 totals 16 residues. V lost 1 base, J lost 1 base, and 12 bases lay in between. Germline V gene lookup returns CDR1 SGHTA and CDR2 FQGTGA.

This clone was recorded only once. This sequence joins TRBV27 and TRBJ1-2; 10 positions match TRBD1. CDR1 and CDR2 from the germline V gene are MNHEY and SMNVEV (reference sequence). V dropped 6 bases and J dropped 8; count of bases not matched to a gene: 9. This CDR3 has 14 amino acids. This CDR3 reads CASSPGQGQRGYTF. CDR3 DNA sequence: TGTGCCAGCAGCCCGGGACAGGGGCAGAGAGGCTACACCTTC.

This clone appeared a single time. V usage is TRBV5-1 and J usage is TRBJ2-2; TRBD2 matches at 7 bases. The CDR3 runs 17 residues. V was pared by 2 bases and J by 3 bases, with 10 bases of the junction left unmatched. Germline-derived CDR1 and CDR2 are SGHRS and YFSETQ. CDR3 in amino acids: CASSFLLTSMDTGELFF. Written as DNA, the CDR3 is TGCGCCAGCAGCTTCCTACTGACTAGCATGGACACCGGGGAGCTGTTTTTT.

J is TRBJ1-1 and V is TRBV5-4; 9 bases line up with TRBD1. Germline-derived CDR1 and CDR2 are SGHNT and YYREEE (reference sequence). J gave up 6 bases and V 3 bases, and 6 bases lay outside the gene matches. The CDR3 has 14 amino acids. CDR3 in DNA: TGTGCCAGCAGCTCCGGACAGGGGTGGGCTGAAGCTTTCTTT. It translates to CASSSGQGWAEAFF.

This chain links TRBV7-5 with TRBJ2-1; the D call in the table, TRBD1, was not verified against the DNA. TRBV7-5 is an annotated pseudogene. This CDR3 has 17 residues. The CDR3, as DNA: TGTGCCAGAAGCGTACACCCGGGACAGGGGGGCTACAATGAGCAGTTCTTC. Protein: CARSVHPGQGGYNEQFF.

The chain joins TRBV11-1 to TRBJ2-5; TRBD2 might be the D (6 bases). The CDR3 consists of 16 residues. With 2 bases removed from V and 1 base from J, the gap between germline ends came to 14 bases. CDR1 is SGHAT and CDR2 is FQDESV in the germline V gene (reference sequence). CDR3 sequence: CASSLLKTRSQETQYF. The CDR3, as DNA: TGTGCCAGCAGCTTACTGAAGACTAGAAGCCAAGAGACCCAGTACTTC.

This clone appeared once. The CDR3 DNA follows: TGTGCCAGCAGCCAAGATAGGAACCAAGCGGGGGGAGGAGAGACCCAGTACTTC. It specifies CASSQDRNQAGGGETQYF. This sequence joins TRBV4-2 and TRBJ2-5; 9 positions agree with TRBD2. This CDR3 spans 18 amino acids. The V and J ends lost 0 bases and 4 bases, in that order; junction bases with no gene match: 12. Germline lookup yields CDR1 LGHNA and CDR2 YNFKEQ.

This chain links TRBV20-1 with TRBJ2-5; D is unresolved. This CDR3 contains 11 residues. Germline V CDR1 and CDR2: DFQATT, SNEGSKA (reference sequence). Trimming removed 3 bases from V and 6 bases from J, with 8 bases in between. CDR3 amino acids: CSASFVKTQYF. CDR3 bases: TGCAGTGCTAGTTTTGTTAAGACCCAGTACTTC.

The chain is built from TRBV3-1 (or the pseudogene TRBV3-2) and TRBJ1-3; the D is unclear. Per the germline V gene, CDR1 is LGHDT and CDR2 is YNNKEL (reference sequence). Trimming shortened V by 6 bases and J by 0 bases, and 9 bases separated the two germline ends. The CDR3 length is 14 residues. The CDR3 DNA sequence: TGTGCCAGCAGGGAGGATAGCTCTGGAAACACCATATATTTT. Protein product: CASREDSSGNTIYF.

The chain recombines TRBV5-8 with TRBJ2-3, with D perhaps matching TRBD1 (5 bases). V was pared by 4 bases and J by 3 bases, with 6 bases between. The V gene's germline CDR1 is SGHTS and CDR2 YDEGEE. The CDR3 is 12 residues long. The CDR3 DNA reads as TGTGCCAGCAGCAGGGGAACAGATACGCAGTATTTT. Protein: CASSRGTDTQYF.

The chain combines TRBV7-3 with TRBJ2-3; 13 nucleotides align to TRBD2. With V trimmed by 1 base and J by 2 bases, 6 bases remained unmatched. The CDR3 contains 18 residues. Germline values: CDR1 SGHTA, CDR2 FQGTGA. CDR3 in amino acids: CASSLRGLAGTLTDTQYF. CDR3 nucleotide sequence: TGTGCCAGCAGCTTAAGGGGACTAGCGGGAACCCTCACAGATACGCAGTATTTT. The full variable domain, rest sourced from reference TRBV7-3 and TRBJ2-3, is GAGVSQTPSNKVTEKGKYVELRCDPISGHTALYWYRQSLGQGPEFLIYFQGTGAADDSGLPNDRFFAVRPEGSVSTLKIQRTERGDSAVYLCASSLRGLAGTLTDTQYFGPGTRLTVL.

The chain links TRBV19 to TRBJ1-2; no clear D gene. The CDR3 is made up of 13 amino acids. V shed 6 bases and J shed 8 bases, with 16 bases lying between them. Germline V gene data show CDR1 as LNHDA and CDR2 as SQIVND (reference sequence). CDR3 sequence (DNA): TGTGCCAGTAGCCCGGACGGGGTAATAGGCTACACCTTC. This codes for CASSPDGVIGYTF.

The V gene is TRBV28, the J gene TRBJ1-3; D might be TRBD1 (6 bases). This CDR3 is built from 15 residues. Trimming removed 7 bases at V and 4 bases at J, with 17 bases between. Looked up from germline, CDR1 is MDHEN and CDR2 is SYDVKM. The CDR3 region is CASTMNGQMGNTIYF. The CDR3 nucleotides are TGTGCCAGCACTATGAACGGACAGATGGGAAACACCATATATTTT. Drawing the rest from reference TRBV28 and TRBJ1-3, the complete variable domain is DVKVTQSSRYLVKRTGEKVFLECVQDMDHENMFWYRQDPGLGLRLIYFSYDVKMKEKGDIPEGYSVSREKKERFSLILESASTNQTSMYLCASTMNGQMGNTIYFGEGSWLTVV.

This chain connects TRBV3-1 (or the pseudogene TRBV3-2) to TRBJ1-5; D remains ambiguous. This CDR3 is built from 15 residues. Germline CDR1 is LGHDT and CDR2 is YNNKEL (reference sequence). The V end lost 0 bases, the J end lost 0 bases, and 6 bases lay between the germline ends. The CDR3 bases are TGTGCCAGCAGCCAAGAACAGAGTAGCAATCAGCCCCAGCATTTT. It encodes CASSQEQSSNQPQHF.

About this clone: Its ends do not fully match the called genes, so a read error is possible. The chain links TRBV27 to TRBJ2-7; TRBD1 agrees at 9 bases. Germline V lookup: CDR1 MNHEY, CDR2 SMNVEV (reference sequence). The CDR3 is 12 amino acids. CDR3: CASSFPGQGSLF. The CDR3 bases are TGTGCCAGCAGTTTCCCGGGACAGGGCAGCCTCTTC.

The chain has TRBV28 and TRBJ2-6, with 10 bases fitting TRBD1. The junction had 2 bases not matched to a gene; V was cut back by 8 bases and J by 1 base. The germline CDR1 and CDR2 sequences are MDHEN and SYDVKM. CDR3 length: 15 amino acids. CDR3 sequence: CASRTGGSGANVLTF. In DNA form, the CDR3 reads TGTGCCAGCCGGACAGGGGGATCTGGGGCCAACGTCCTGACTTTC.

The gene calls are TRBV12-5 and TRBJ2-7; 9 bases are a match to TRBD1. The length of the CDR3 is 13 residues. Germline V gene sequence: CDR1 LGHNT, CDR2 FRNRAP. The trim removed 9 bases at V and 6 bases at J, leaving 9 bases unmatched. CDR3 coding DNA: TGTGCTAGCCTACAGGGGGCCCCCCCCGAGCAGTACTTC. Encoded protein: CASLQGAPPEQYF.